The 23 T cell receptor beta chains in this list originate from one sample, sequenced in a study of cytomegalovirus exposure and HLA in healthy donors. Repertoires were generated with immunoSEQ multiplex PCR, while TCRdb's copy carries only in-frame clones and drops some. The sample lists roughly 200,000 clones, approximately 86% seen once, with around 7.2% in the top ten. Specimen: PBMCs. The receptors shown here come from a man aged 25 to 45 in good health and CMV-seropositive.

The V and J genes are TRBV27 and TRBJ2-6; D perhaps matches TRBD2 (5 bases). The CDR3 runs to 14 residues. Germline V lookup: CDR1 MNHEY, CDR2 SMNVEV (reference sequence). Trimming cost V 6 bases and J 3 bases, with 9 bases left between them. CDR3 amino acids: CASRDGGGANVLTF. DNA for the CDR3: TGTGCCAGCAGGGACGGAGGTGGGGCCAACGTCCTGACTTTC.

V is TRBV13 and J is TRBJ1-3, with 9 bases lining up with TRBD1. Germline assignment: CDR1 PRHDT and CDR2 FYEKMQ (reference sequence). J lost 0 bases, V lost 2 bases, and 8 bases had no gene match. The CDR3 length is 18 residues. The CDR3 region has the DNA TGTGCCAGCAGCTTATCTCCCGGGACAGGGTTCTCTGGAAACACCATATATTTT. This encodes CASSLSPGTGFSGNTIYF.

The chain uses TRBV4-1 and TRBJ2-3; perhaps TRBD1 as D (6 bases). The germline V and J ends were trimmed by 1 base and 4 bases, with 9 bases remaining between them. The CDR3 loop spans 14 amino acids. CDR1 is MGHRA, CDR2 YSYEKL, per germline. CDR3 DNA: TGCGCCAGCAGCCAAGTGAGGGGGTCAGATACGCAGTATTTT. Protein: CASSQVRGSDTQYF.

This clone was seen more than once but under ten times. In nucleotides, the CDR3 is TGCAGTGCCCCGAACACTGAAGCTTTCTTT. Protein: CSAPNTEAFF. The chain is built from TRBV20-1 and TRBJ1-1; D ambiguous. V lost 6 bases, J lost 1 base, and 3 bases lay in between. Germline values: CDR1 DFQATT, CDR2 SNEGSKA (reference sequence). This CDR3 is 10 amino acids long.

The chain couples TRBV15 to TRBJ2-3; D gene unclear. CDR3 size: 12 residues. Per germline, CDR1 LNHNV and CDR2 YYDKDF (reference sequence). V was clipped by 8 bases and J by 4 bases, with 10 bases between them. The CDR3 spells CATREVPDTQYF. CDR3 sequence (DNA): TGTGCCACCCGAGAGGTCCCAGATACGCAGTATTTT.

V is TRBV14 and J is TRBJ2-1, with 7 bases that match TRBD2. The CDR3 extends over 13 amino acids. CDR1 is SGHDN, CDR2 FVKESK, per germline. The J segment lost 8 bases and the V segment lost 7 bases, leaving 8 bases of the junction unmatched. The CDR3 DNA reads TGTGCCAGCACCGGGGAGGGCCGATATGAGCAGTTCTTC. It codes for CASTGEGRYEQFF.

The chain links TRBV29-1 to TRBJ2-5, with 8 bases that match TRBD1. Germline CDR1 reads SQVTM; CDR2 reads ANQGSEA. The CDR3 is made up of 13 amino acids. Losses at the gene ends were 4 bases for V and 5 bases for J; bases not matched to a gene: 6. The CDR3 sequence is CSVVPGGGETQYF. DNA for the CDR3: TGCAGCGTTGTCCCAGGGGGCGGGGAGACCCAGTACTTC.

The genes are TRBV7-2 and TRBJ2-1; 8 bases line up with TRBD1. CDR3 length: 17 amino acids. V lost 2 bases and J lost 7; bases outside the gene matches: 13. Germline V gene sequence: CDR1 SGHTA, CDR2 FQGNSA. The CDR3 bases are TGTGCCAGCAGCTTACCGTCTGCAGGGGGCGGTTCTAATGAGCAGTTCTTC. Its protein is CASSLPSAGGGSNEQFF.

The CDR3 here is CASVDSESSYNSPLHF. The CDR3, as DNA: TGTGCCAGCGTCGACAGTGAAAGCTCCTATAATTCACCCCTCCACTTT. The chain has TRBV2 and TRBJ1-6; TRBD1 is a possible D gene (5 bases). CDR3 length equals 16 residues. Per germline, CDR1 SNHLY and CDR2 FYNNEI. Trimming left V 8 bases short and J 0 bases short, with 14 bases between.

CDR3 bases: TGTGCCAGCCGCCGGGGGGGCTCATCCTACAATGAGCAGTTCTTC. This gives the protein CASRRGGSSYNEQFF. The chain uses TRBV19 and TRBJ2-1; TRBD2 matches at 8 bases. Trimming took 9 bases from V and 1 from J; bases not matched to a gene: 8. From germline, CDR1 is LNHDA and CDR2 SQIVND (reference sequence). The CDR3 runs 15 residues. Full variable domain (rest looked up from reference TRBV19 and TRBJ2-1): DGGITQSPKYLFRKEGQNVTLSCEQNLNHDAMYWYRQDPGQGLRLIYYSQIVNDFQKGDIAEGYSVSREKKESFPLTVTSAQKNPTAFYLCASRRGGSSYNEQFFGPGTRLTVL.

This clone was observed a single time. The chain combines TRBV29-1 with TRBJ2-1; 8 nucleotides align to TRBD2. V lost 3 bases and J lost 7; bases outside the gene matches: 8. Germline loops: CDR1 SQVTM, CDR2 ANQGSEA. This CDR3 comprises 14 residues. In nucleotides, the CDR3 is TGCAGCGTTGATCCAAGGGCGGGAGGAAATGAGCAGTTCTTC. Protein: CSVDPRAGGNEQFF.

The chain links TRBV29-1 to TRBJ2-1, with 9 bases identical to TRBD2. Per the germline V gene, CDR1 is SQVTM and CDR2 is ANQGSEA. V lost 6 bases, J lost 9 bases, and 15 bases stayed unmatched. The CDR3 consists of 15 residues. CDR3 residues: CSVGDWGLAEAEQFF. DNA of the CDR3: TGCAGCGTGGGGGATTGGGGACTAGCCGAAGCTGAGCAGTTCTTC.

The chain joins TRBV7-9 to TRBJ2-7; possible D gene TRBD1, 5 bases. Deletions cut 2 bases from V and 2 bases from J, with 10 bases between. Per the germline V gene, CDR1 is SEHNR and CDR2 is FQNEAQ (reference sequence). The CDR3 extends over 14 amino acids. The CDR3 DNA reads TGTGCCAGCAGCTTATCCAGGGCCCCCTACGAGCAGTACTTC. It encodes CASSLSRAPYEQYF.

The chain's CDR3 is CASSSEGPQHF. The CDR3 bases are TGTGCCAGCAGCTCAGAGGGGCCCCAGCATTTT. This rearrangement joins TRBV7-2 to TRBJ1-5; the D is unclear. Between the trimmed V and J ends, which lost 4 bases and 9 bases, there was a span of 7 bases. The V gene's germline CDR1 is SGHTA and CDR2 FQGNSA. The CDR3 totals 11 residues.

The chain recombines TRBV6-5 with TRBJ1-3; the D is unclear. V was shortened by 2 bases and J by 7 bases, with 3 bases between the two germline ends. Germline loops: CDR1 MNHEY, CDR2 SVGAGI. The CDR3 spans 11 residues. The CDR3 sequence: CASSYGNTIYF. DNA for the CDR3: TGTGCCAGCAGTTACGGGAACACCATATATTTT.

This clone was counted a single time. The chain couples TRBV10-3 to TRBJ1-5; D not certain. The germline CDR1 and CDR2 sequences are ENHRY and SYGVKD. The ends were cut back, 0 bases at V and 6 bases at J, with 3 bases in the middle. The CDR3 is 12 amino acids. The CDR3 DNA reads TGTGCCATCAGTGAGTCGGGTCAGCCCCAGCATTTT. It yields the protein CAISESGQPQHF.

V and J are TRBV5-1 and TRBJ2-4; 12 bases agree with TRBD2. The germline V gene encodes CDR1 SGHRS and CDR2 YFSETQ. The CDR3 runs to 15 residues. J gave up 5 bases and V 4 bases, and 4 bases lay outside the gene matches. The CDR3 DNA reads TGCGCCAGCAGCCAGACTAGCGGGAGACAAAACATTCAGTACTTC. Protein product: CASSQTSGRQNIQYF. The full variable domain, with the rest looked up from reference TRBV5-1 and TRBJ2-4, is KAGVTQTPRYLIKTRGQQVTLSCSPISGHRSVSWYQQTPGQGLQFLFEYFSETQRNKGNFPGRFSGRQFSNSRSEMNVSTLELGDSALYLCASSQTSGRQNIQYFGAGTRLSVL.

The sample holds one count of this clone. The J gene is TRBJ2-5, the V gene TRBV4-1; the D is unclear. The CDR3 consists of 13 residues. V was pared by 1 base and J by 2 bases, with 5 bases between. Per the germline V gene, CDR1 is MGHRA and CDR2 is YSYEKL. CDR3 nucleotides: TGCGCCAGCAGCCAAGTTAGTCAAGAGACCCAGTACTTC. Protein sequence: CASSQVSQETQYF.

The sample holds a few counts of this clone. V and J are TRBV29-1 and TRBJ2-2; D is ambiguous. The CDR3 consists of 11 residues. V lost 4 bases and J lost 5, with 5 bases in between. From germline, CDR1 is SQVTM and CDR2 ANQGSEA. CDR3 coding DNA: TGCAGCGTTGTAGTAACCGGGGAGCTGTTTTTT. This encodes CSVVVTGELFF.

There are many counts of this clone. The genes are TRBV27 and TRBJ1-2, with D hard to call. V lost 0 bases and J 4 bases, leaving 9 bases between the germline ends. Germline CDR1 reads MNHEY; CDR2 reads SMNVEV (reference sequence). The CDR3 loop spans 14 amino acids. CDR3 protein: CASSLSGLVYGYTF. CDR3 DNA: TGTGCCAGCAGTTTATCGGGTTTGGTCTATGGCTACACCTTC.

Details on this clone: Mismatch with germline at one junction end may stem from a read error. J is TRBJ2-7 and V is TRBV7-7; the D call may be TRBD1 or TRBD2 (5 bases each). Germline loops: CDR1 SSHAT, CDR2 FNYEAQ (reference sequence). The CDR3 loop spans 15 amino acids. The CDR3 is CASSLEAGGTYEQYF. CDR3 nucleotides: TGTGCTAGCAGCTTAGAGGCTGGGGGAACCTACGAGCAGTACTTC. Drawing the rest from reference TRBV7-7 and TRBJ2-7, the complete variable domain is GAGVSQSPRYKVTKRGQDVTLRCDPISSHATLYWYQQALGQGPEFLTYFNYEAQPDKSGLPSDRFSAERPEGSISTLTIQRTEQRDSAMYRCASSLEAGGTYEQYFGPGTRLTVT.

The chain employs TRBV28 and TRBJ2-5, with D perhaps matching TRBD2 (5 bases). Deletions cut 5 bases from V and 2 bases from J, with 18 bases between. There are 16 residues in the CDR3. From germline, CDR1 is MDHEN and CDR2 SYDVKM. CDR3 coding DNA: TGTGCCAGCAGTCTTAACTTGAGGGAGAGGCAAGAGACCCAGTACTTC. This encodes CASSLNLRERQETQYF.

The chain links TRBV7-2 to TRBJ2-3, with TRBD2 matching over 10 bases. The CDR3 totals 16 residues. With 2 bases clipped from V and 5 bases from J, the junction kept 7 bases outside the gene matches. Germline V gives CDR1 SGHTA, CDR2 FQGNSA. The CDR3 DNA reads as TGTGCCAGCAGCTTAAGGCCAGCGGGGGGGCAAGATACGCAGTATTTT. This codes for CASSLRPAGGQDTQYF.